The T cell receptor (beta chain) described here comes from a study of identifying expanded T cells in peripheral blood. Healthy donors had no documented immune events, such as infections, while sampled. As regards this clone: Its target is not known.

Findings and caveats of the study: Technical replicates showed about 1.2 changed clones; approximately 2 weeks about 16.4; four weeks 19.

TCRdb's table, derived via immunoSEQ multiplex PCR, lists solely in-frame clones and lacks some. The repertoire holds 45,000 to 75,000 clones, with about four fifths as singletons. CDR1 is LGHNA and CDR2 is YSLEER in the germline V gene. V shed 5 bases, J shed 7 bases, and the junction held 7 bases outside the gene matches. The CDR3 is 14 amino acids. The chain uses TRBV4-3 and TRBJ1-4, with TRBD1 matching over 7 bases. The TCR sequence derives from a person aged 18-70 years in good health. Sequencing used blood. CDR3 DNA: TGCGCCAGCAGCTGGGACCAGGGGGGTGAAAAACTGTTTTTT. It yields the protein CASSWDQGGEKLFF.